This T cell receptor (beta chain) was captured by sequencing in a study of control samples from healthy donors and cancer patients. The CDR3 is made up of 14 amino acids. Trimming at V came to 4 bases and at J to 3 bases, leaving 1 base not matched to a gene. Germline CDR1 is SGHTA and CDR2 is FQGNSA. Some clones are missing from TCRdb's copy, which holds only in-frame ones; the method was immunoSEQ multiplex PCR. Of a few hundred thousand clones in the sample, 80% to 95% were seen once. This chain joins TRBV7-2 and TRBJ1-5; 9 bases are shared with TRBD1. The clonotype comes from a man between 40 and 49 years old with head and neck cancer. Source material: PBMCs. CDR3 coding DNA: TGTGCCAGCAGCTGGACAGGGGACAATCAGCCCCAGCATTTT. Translating gives CASSWTGDNQPQHF.